The 30 T cell receptor beta chains presented below share a single source sample, sequenced in a study of blood T cell repertoires in COVID-19. Here immunoSEQ multiplex PCR was the method, and the copy in TCRdb shows in-frame clones only, minus some. Here the sample spans roughly 290,000 clones, 70% to 90% being singletons. Sequencing input: PBMCs or T cells enriched from blood (not recorded which). All receptors derive from a man aged 25 to 40 who had recovered from COVID-19.

CDR3 sequence (DNA): TGTGCCAGCAGCTTCCCCAGCGGGGGGAACACAGATACGCAGTATTTT. This encodes CASSFPSGGNTDTQYF. This chain links TRBV7-2 with TRBJ2-3; 9 nucleotides match TRBD2. Germline CDR1 and CDR2: SGHTA and FQGNSA. The CDR3 has 16 residues. V was clipped by 3 bases and J by 2 bases; unmatched bases: 6.

V is TRBV4-2 and J is TRBJ1-6; TRBD1 might be the D (5 bases). This CDR3 is 15 amino acids long. The germline V and J ends were trimmed by 1 base and 8 bases, with 12 bases remaining between them. In germline, CDR1 is LGHNA, CDR2 YNFKEQ. The CDR3 DNA follows: TGTGCCAGCAGCCAAGTATCAGGGATGGATTCACCCCTCCACTTT. This sequence encodes CASSQVSGMDSPLHF.

The chain uses TRBV7-8 and TRBJ2-2, with a tentative D call TRBD1 (5 bases). CDR3 length: 16 amino acids. Germline lookup yields CDR1 SGHVS and CDR2 FQNEAQ. Trimming left V 4 bases short and J 3 bases short, with 15 bases between. The CDR3 protein is CASSSRTLGYTGELFF. The CDR3 DNA sequence: TGTGCCAGCAGCTCTAGGACACTCGGATACACCGGGGAGCTGTTTTTT.

CDR3 loop: CASSPGQSVGVLTF. Here the CDR3 DNA reads TGTGCCAGCAGCCCTGGACAGAGTGTAGGCGTCCTGACTTTC. This chain connects TRBV5-5 to TRBJ2-6, with a possible D match to TRBD1 (6 bases). Germline V gene data show CDR1 as SGHKS and CDR2 as YYEKEE (reference sequence). This CDR3 contains 14 residues. V shed 4 bases and J shed 12 bases, with 17 bases lying between them.

The J gene is TRBJ1-3, the V gene TRBV18; TRBD1 might be the D (5 bases). The V gene lost 2 bases and the J gene lost 0 bases, with 11 bases spanning the gap. Germline assignment: CDR1 KGHSH and CDR2 LQKENI. This CDR3 region has 16 residues. CDR3 coding DNA: TGTGCCAGCTCACCAATGACAGACGGCTCTGGAAACACCATATATTTT. Translation gives CASSPMTDGSGNTIYF.

This clone was observed a few times. J is TRBJ1-5 and V is TRBV6-4; D is possibly TRBD1 (5 bases). CDR1 is MRHNA, CDR2 SNTAGT, per germline. CDR3 length: 16 amino acids. The V gene lost 7 bases and the J gene lost 4 bases, with 20 bases spanning the gap. The CDR3, as DNA: TGTGCCAGCATCCCCCCATGGGGCGTGGGAAATCAGCCCCAGCATTTT. Its translation: CASIPPWGVGNQPQHF.

The chain is built from TRBV18 and TRBJ2-1, with 8 bases identical to TRBD1. The ends lost 5 bases at V and 8 bases at J; junction bases unmatched: 2. CDR3 size: 12 residues. Germline loops: CDR1 KGHSH, CDR2 LQKENI. CDR3 DNA sequence: TGTGCCAGCTCAGACAGGGGCTATGAGCAGTTCTTC. Amino acid sequence: CASSDRGYEQFF.

This clone was seen a handful of times. J is TRBJ1-6 and V is TRBV20-1; D call uncertain. Trimming took off 3 bases at V and 0 bases at J, with 15 bases between the two ends. Per the germline V gene, CDR1 is DFQATT and CDR2 is SNEGSKA (reference sequence). The CDR3 has 17 residues. The CDR3 protein is CSASRFRRSSYNSPLHF. The DNA for the CDR3 is TGCAGTGCTAGTAGGTTTCGGAGGAGCTCCTATAATTCACCCCTCCACTTT.

On this clone itself: The sample carries other DNA sequences with the same CDR3. The chain joins TRBV6-5 to TRBJ1-2; D might be TRBD1 (6 bases). The CDR3 is 13 amino acids. Trimming took off 6 bases at V and 7 bases at J, with 15 bases between the two ends. Germline CDR1 reads MNHEY; CDR2 reads SVGAGI. The chain's CDR3 is CASSTGGAGGYTF. CDR3 DNA sequence: TGTGCCAGCAGCACCGGGGGGGCGGGTGGCTACACCTTC.

J is TRBJ1-1 and V is TRBV18; D ambiguous. The CDR3 runs 13 residues. V shed 5 bases and J shed 0 bases, with 7 bases lying between them. Germline CDR1 and CDR2: KGHSH and LQKENI. In nucleotides, the CDR3 is TGTGCCAGCTCATCAGATCTGAACACTGAAGCTTTCTTT. As protein: CASSSDLNTEAFF.

The genes are TRBV5-1 and TRBJ1-1, with TRBD1 matching 11 bases. CDR3 length equals 17 residues. Germline lookup yields CDR1 SGHRS and CDR2 YFSETQ. V gave up 2 bases and J gave up 6 bases; unmatched junction bases: 12. CDR3 region: CASSLNPQGQGVAEAFF. In DNA form, the CDR3 reads TGCGCCAGCAGCTTAAACCCCCAGGGACAGGGGGTCGCTGAAGCTTTCTTT.

The chain has TRBV6-5 and TRBJ2-3; TRBD1 is a possible D gene (6 bases). Germline assignment: CDR1 MNHEY and CDR2 SVGAGI. The CDR3 spans 14 residues. V was shortened by 9 bases and J by 3 bases, with 16 bases between the two germline ends. CDR3 loop: CASQKNQGTDTQYF. The CDR3 region has the DNA TGTGCCAGTCAGAAAAACCAGGGGACAGATACGCAGTATTTT.

The gene calls are TRBV30 and TRBJ1-1; no clear D. Germline lookup yields CDR1 GTSNPN and CDR2 SVGIG (reference sequence). The V end was cut by 4 bases, the J end by 1 base, with 13 bases between. The CDR3 spans 14 residues. The CDR3 DNA reads as TGTGCCTGGACCTACGACGGGTCGAACACTGAAGCTTTCTTT. Its translation is CAWTYDGSNTEAFF. Looking up the rest from reference TRBV30 and TRBJ1-1 gives the full variable domain: SQTIHQWPATLVQPVGSPLSLECTVEGTSNPNLYWYRQAAGRGLQLLFYSVGIGQISSEVPQNLSASRPQDRQFILSSKKLLLSDSGFYLCAWTYDGSNTEAFFGQGTRLTVV.

Concerning this clone itself: In the same sample, other DNA sequences code for this CDR3. The chain has TRBV6-5 and TRBJ1-3, with D possibly matching TRBD1 (6 bases). The length of the CDR3 is 13 residues. Trimming stripped 6 bases from V and 1 base from J, with 7 bases between. Germline values: CDR1 MNHEY, CDR2 SVGAGI. CDR3 amino acids: CASRTGSGNTIYF. In DNA, the CDR3 is TGTGCCAGCAGAACAGGGTCTGGAAACACCATATATTTT.

The chain carries TRBV19 and TRBJ2-7; TRBD2 agrees at 7 bases. This CDR3 contains 14 residues. Germline assignment: CDR1 LNHDA and CDR2 SQIVND (reference sequence). V shed 3 bases and J 2 bases; nucleotides not matched to a gene: 4. In nucleotides, the CDR3 is TGTGCCAGTAGTATTGGGCTAGCGGCCTACGAGCAGTACTTC. It encodes CASSIGLAAYEQYF.

Here the CDR3 reads CASSVAGGFTDTQYF. The CDR3 nucleotides read TGCGCCAGCAGCGTAGCTGGGGGCTTCACAGATACGCAGTATTTT. The genes are TRBV5-1 and TRBJ2-3, with D possibly TRBD1 on 6 matching bases. Deletions cut 4 bases from V and 2 bases from J, with 14 bases between. The CDR3 is 15 amino acids. Germline assignment: CDR1 SGHRS and CDR2 YFSETQ.

The rearrangement links TRBV30 to TRBJ1-3; no clear D gene. Germline V gene lookup returns CDR1 GTSNPN and CDR2 SVGIG (reference sequence). V gave up 5 bases and J gave up 0 bases, with 5 bases separating them. This CDR3 spans 12 amino acids. CDR3 region: CAWAYSGNTIYF. As DNA, the CDR3 is TGTGCCTGGGCCTACTCTGGAAACACCATATATTTT.

The chain uses TRBV4-3 and TRBJ2-7; TRBD2 might be the D (6 bases). CDR3 size: 15 residues. V gave up 3 bases and J gave up 3 bases, with 15 bases separating them. Germline CDR1 and CDR2: LGHNA and YSLEER. CDR3 DNA sequence: TGCGCCAGCAGCCAGGGAGGTCAGGGAGACTACGAGCAGTACTTC. This gives the protein CASSQGGQGDYEQYF.

The J gene is TRBJ2-2, the V gene TRBV7-2; 9 bases fit TRBD2. Trimming at V came to 1 base and at J to 5 bases, leaving 5 bases not matched to a gene. The CDR3 is made up of 16 amino acids. Germline lookup yields CDR1 SGHTA and CDR2 FQGNSA. The CDR3 bases are TGTGCCAGCAGCTTAGTTCGCGGGGGGGTAACCGGGGAGCTGTTTTTT. It translates to CASSLVRGGVTGELFF.

This clone was counted between two and nine times. The V call is TRBV23-1, the J call TRBJ1-3; D may be TRBD1 (5 bases). TRBV23-1 is reported as an ORF; its role is uncertain. V lost 4 bases to trimming and J lost 0 bases, with 10 bases between them. This CDR3 spans 15 amino acids. The CDR3 sequence is CASSPRQYSGNTIYF. CDR3 DNA sequence: TGCGCCAGCAGTCCGAGACAGTACTCTGGAAACACCATATATTTT.

This clone appeared a few times. This chain links TRBV30 with TRBJ2-7; D not resolved. Germline CDR1 and CDR2: GTSNPN and SVGIG (reference sequence). V shed 6 bases and J shed 6 bases, with 12 bases lying between them. This CDR3 has 11 residues. Written as DNA, the CDR3 is TGTGCCTGCCCAGTCGGGTTCGAGCAGTACTTC. This translates into CACPVGFEQYF.

DNA of the CDR3: TGTGCCACCAGCAGGCCCCCGGGTCCCAATGAGCAGTTCTTC. Protein sequence: CATSRPPGPNEQFF. The gene calls are TRBV15 and TRBJ2-1; D ambiguous. Trimming removed 3 bases from V and 6 bases from J, with 12 bases in between. This CDR3 has 14 residues. Germline V gene sequence: CDR1 LNHNV, CDR2 YYDKDF (reference sequence). Together with reference TRBV15 and TRBJ2-1, the CDR3 gives the full variable domain: DAMVIQNPRYQVTQFGKPVTLSCSQTLNHNVMYWYQQKSSQAPKLLFHYYDKDFNNEADTPDNFQSRRPNTSFCFLDIRSPGLGDTAMYLCATSRPPGPNEQFFGPGTRLTVL.

The J gene is TRBJ2-1, the V gene TRBV6-5; 8 bases agree with TRBD2. CDR3 size: 15 residues. Unmatched junction bases numbered 13, after V lost 6 bases and J lost 9 bases. Looked up from germline, CDR1 is MNHEY and CDR2 is SVGAGI. The CDR3 coding sequence is TGTGCCAGCAGCCCCGGGAGGGGGGGCCGTTTTGAGCAGTTCTTC. Translating gives CASSPGRGGRFEQFF.

Written as DNA, the CDR3 is TGTGCCAGCAGTTACCGCCTAGGGGGTGAGGACACTGAAGCTTTCTTT. Protein: CASSYRLGGEDTEAFF. The rearrangement uses TRBV6-6 and TRBJ1-1; maybe TRBD1 (6 bases). V shed 2 bases and J shed 3 bases, with 16 bases lying between them. The CDR3 length is 16 residues. Germline CDR1 is MNHNY and CDR2 is SVGAGI (reference sequence).

This clone appeared once. The chain joins TRBV5-1 to TRBJ1-2; D remains unclear. CDR3 length equals 13 residues. V was shortened by 4 bases and J by 2 bases, with 9 bases between the two germline ends. Per germline, CDR1 SGHRS and CDR2 YFSETQ. The CDR3 reads CASSQTENYGYTF. The DNA of the CDR3 is TGCGCCAGCAGCCAGACGGAGAACTATGGCTACACCTTC.

CDR3 bases: TGTGCCAGCAGCTTAAGTTTAGGGGTTCGTGAAGAGCAGTTCTTC. It is translated as CASSLSLGVREEQFF. The genes are TRBV7-2 and TRBJ2-1, with D perhaps matching TRBD1 (5 bases). Trimming removed 2 bases at V and 10 bases at J, with 18 bases between. The CDR3 contains 15 residues. Germline lookup yields CDR1 SGHTA and CDR2 FQGNSA.

The rearrangement links TRBV6-5 to TRBJ1-5, with a weak D call TRBD1 (5 bases). CDR1 MNHEY and CDR2 SVGAGI come from the germline V gene. V lost 6 bases to trimming and J lost 6 bases, with 15 bases between them. The CDR3 totals 14 residues. The CDR3: CASSPGQSFQPQHF. Written as DNA, the CDR3 is TGTGCCAGCAGCCCCGGACAATCCTTTCAGCCCCAGCATTTT.

The V gene is TRBV4-1, the J gene TRBJ1-3; D uncertain. The CDR3 runs 14 residues. Germline CDR1 reads MGHRA; CDR2 reads YSYEKL. With 4 bases removed from V and 4 bases from J, the gap between germline ends came to 11 bases. The DNA for the CDR3 is TGCGCCAGCAGCCGGGAGGACCTCGGAAACACCATATATTTT. This translates into CASSREDLGNTIYF.

For this clone: Other DNA sequences from this sample encode an identical CDR3 as well. The V call is TRBV5-6, the J call TRBJ2-3, with 8 bases aligning to TRBD1. J was trimmed by 3 bases and V by 1 base; bases with no gene match: 7. There are 16 residues in the CDR3. Germline CDR1 and CDR2: SGHDT and YYEEEE. CDR3: CASSLTSGGRTDTQYF. The CDR3 DNA is TGTGCCAGCAGCTTGACCTCAGGGGGCCGTACAGATACGCAGTATTTT.

The V call is TRBV5-4, the J call TRBJ2-1; 7 bases line up with TRBD1. Per the germline V gene, CDR1 is SGHNT and CDR2 is YYREEE (reference sequence). This CDR3 is built from 16 residues. Unmatched junction bases numbered 7, after V lost 4 bases and J lost 0 bases. CDR3 sequence: CASSPIQGTSYNEQFF. CDR3 in DNA: TGTGCCAGCAGCCCTATACAGGGGACCTCCTACAATGAGCAGTTCTTC.